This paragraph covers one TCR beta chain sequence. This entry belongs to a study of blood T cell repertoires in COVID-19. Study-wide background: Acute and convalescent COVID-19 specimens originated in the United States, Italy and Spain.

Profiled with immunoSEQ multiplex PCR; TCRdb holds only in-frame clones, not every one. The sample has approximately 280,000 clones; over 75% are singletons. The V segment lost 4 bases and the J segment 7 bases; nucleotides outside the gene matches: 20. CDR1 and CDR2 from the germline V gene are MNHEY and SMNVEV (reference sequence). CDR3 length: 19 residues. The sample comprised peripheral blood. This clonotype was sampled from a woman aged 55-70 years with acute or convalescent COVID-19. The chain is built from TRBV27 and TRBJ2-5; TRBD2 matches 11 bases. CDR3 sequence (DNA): TGTGCCAGCAGTTCAGACTCACCGGGACTAGCGGCACCCTGGGGGACCCAGTACTTC. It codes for CASSSDSPGLAAPWGTQYF.